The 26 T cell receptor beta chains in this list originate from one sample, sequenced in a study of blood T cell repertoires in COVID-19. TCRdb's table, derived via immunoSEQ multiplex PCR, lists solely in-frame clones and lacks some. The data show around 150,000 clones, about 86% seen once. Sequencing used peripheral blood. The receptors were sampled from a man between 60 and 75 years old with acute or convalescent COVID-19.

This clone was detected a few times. The CDR3 DNA reads TGCGCCAGCAGCGAACTTCAGGGTTCGGGTACTGAAGCTTTCTTT. Encoded protein: CASSELQGSGTEAFF. The gene calls are TRBV5-1 and TRBJ1-1; possible D gene TRBD1, 5 bases. The CDR3 spans 15 residues. CDR1 and CDR2 from the germline V gene are SGHRS and YFSETQ. V lost 4 bases, J lost 5 bases, and 18 bases lay in between.

The CDR3 here is CASSYDRNYGYTF. The DNA of the CDR3 is TGTGCCAGCAGTTACGACAGGAACTATGGCTACACCTTC. The chain couples TRBV6-5 to TRBJ1-2; maybe TRBD1 (6 bases). The ends were cut back, 2 bases at V and 2 bases at J, with 6 bases in the middle. Germline loops: CDR1 MNHEY, CDR2 SVGAGI. This CDR3 spans 13 amino acids.

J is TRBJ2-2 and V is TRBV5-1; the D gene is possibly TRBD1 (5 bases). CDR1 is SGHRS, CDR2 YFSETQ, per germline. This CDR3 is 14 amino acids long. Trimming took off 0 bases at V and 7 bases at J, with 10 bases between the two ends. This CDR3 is CASSLDGAGGELFF. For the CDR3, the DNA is TGCGCCAGCAGCTTGGATGGGGCAGGCGGGGAGCTGTTTTTT.

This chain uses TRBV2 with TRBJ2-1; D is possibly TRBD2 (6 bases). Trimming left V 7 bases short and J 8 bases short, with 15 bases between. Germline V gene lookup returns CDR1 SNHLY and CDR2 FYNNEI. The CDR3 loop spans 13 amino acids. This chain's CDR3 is CASKRDGGDEQFF. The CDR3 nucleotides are TGTGCCAGCAAAAGGGACGGGGGTGATGAGCAGTTCTTC.

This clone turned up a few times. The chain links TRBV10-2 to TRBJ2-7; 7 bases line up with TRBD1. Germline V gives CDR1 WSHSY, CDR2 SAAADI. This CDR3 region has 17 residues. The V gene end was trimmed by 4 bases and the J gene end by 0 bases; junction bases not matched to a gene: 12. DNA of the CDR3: TGCGCCAGCAGTGGGGTTACAGGGGCTACTAGCTCCTACGAGCAGTACTTC. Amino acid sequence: CASSGVTGATSSYEQYF.

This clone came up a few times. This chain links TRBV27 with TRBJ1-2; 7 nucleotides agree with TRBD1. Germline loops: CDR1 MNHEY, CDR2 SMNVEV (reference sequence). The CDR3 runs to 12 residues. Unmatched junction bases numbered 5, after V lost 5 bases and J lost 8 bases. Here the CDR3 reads CASSLTGRGYTF. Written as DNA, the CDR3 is TGTGCCAGCAGTCTGACAGGGCGAGGCTACACCTTC.

DNA of the CDR3: TGCGCCAGCAGCCCCCGGGGGGCCCGGGAAACCTATGGCTACACCTTC. It is translated as CASSPRGARETYGYTF. The J gene is TRBJ1-2, the V gene TRBV5-1, with a tentative D call TRBD1 (6 bases). Trimming took off 4 bases at V and 4 bases at J, with 20 bases between the two ends. The CDR3 consists of 16 residues. Germline CDR1 is SGHRS and CDR2 is YFSETQ.

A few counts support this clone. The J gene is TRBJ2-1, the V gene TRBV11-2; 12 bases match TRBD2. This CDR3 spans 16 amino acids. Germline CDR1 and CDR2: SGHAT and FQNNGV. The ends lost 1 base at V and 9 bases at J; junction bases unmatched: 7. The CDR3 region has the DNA TGTGCCAGCAGCTTAGGGGCTCTAGCGGGAGGGGGTGAGCAGTTCTTC. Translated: CASSLGALAGGGEQFF.

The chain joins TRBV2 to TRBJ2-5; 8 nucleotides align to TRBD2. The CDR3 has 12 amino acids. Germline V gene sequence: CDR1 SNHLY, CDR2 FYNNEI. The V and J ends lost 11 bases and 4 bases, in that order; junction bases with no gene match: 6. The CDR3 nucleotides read TGTGCCCTAAGCGGGGGCGGAGAGACCCAGTACTTC. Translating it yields CALSGGGETQYF.

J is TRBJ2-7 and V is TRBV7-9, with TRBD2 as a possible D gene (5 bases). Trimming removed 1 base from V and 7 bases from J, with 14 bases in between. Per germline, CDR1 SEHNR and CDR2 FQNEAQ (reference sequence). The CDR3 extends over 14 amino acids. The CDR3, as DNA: TGTGCCAGCAGCTTAGGGCGGACTCCTCGGGAGCAGTACTTC. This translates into CASSLGRTPREQYF.

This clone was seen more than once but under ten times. The CDR3 DNA follows: TGTGCCATCTCAGACCCCACTAGCGGGAGTCCCGGGGAGCTGTTTTTT. Amino acids: CAISDPTSGSPGELFF. V usage is TRBV10-3 and J usage is TRBJ2-2; 11 bases agree with TRBD2. The CDR3 sequence is 16 residues long. V was clipped by 8 bases and J by 6 bases; unmatched bases: 11. CDR1 and CDR2 (germline): ENHRY, SYGVKD.

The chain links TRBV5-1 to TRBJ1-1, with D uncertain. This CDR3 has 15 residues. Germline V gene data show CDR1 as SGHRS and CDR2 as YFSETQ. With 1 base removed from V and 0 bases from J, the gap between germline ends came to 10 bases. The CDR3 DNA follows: TGCGCCAGCAGCTTGTATAGAGAGGTGAACACTGAAGCTTTCTTT. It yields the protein CASSLYREVNTEAFF.

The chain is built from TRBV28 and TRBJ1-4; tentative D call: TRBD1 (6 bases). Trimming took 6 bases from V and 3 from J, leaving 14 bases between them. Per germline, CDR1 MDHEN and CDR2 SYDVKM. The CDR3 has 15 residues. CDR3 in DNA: TGTGCCAGCAGGACTTCAGGGGTCCCTAATGAAAAACTGTTTTTT. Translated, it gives CASRTSGVPNEKLFF.

CDR3 protein: CASRTGSGNTIYF. The CDR3 coding sequence is TGTGCCAGCAGAACAGGGAGTGGAAACACCATATATTTT. J is TRBJ1-3 and V is TRBV6-5, with D possibly matching TRBD1 (6 bases). Trimming removed 6 bases at V and 3 bases at J, with 9 bases between. Germline-derived CDR1 and CDR2 are MNHEY and SVGAGI. CDR3 length: 13 amino acids.

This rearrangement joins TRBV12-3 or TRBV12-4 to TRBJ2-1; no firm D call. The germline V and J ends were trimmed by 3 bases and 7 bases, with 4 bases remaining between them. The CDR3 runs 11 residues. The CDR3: CASSLENEQFF. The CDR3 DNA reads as TGTGCCAGCAGTTTGGAGAATGAGCAGTTCTTC.

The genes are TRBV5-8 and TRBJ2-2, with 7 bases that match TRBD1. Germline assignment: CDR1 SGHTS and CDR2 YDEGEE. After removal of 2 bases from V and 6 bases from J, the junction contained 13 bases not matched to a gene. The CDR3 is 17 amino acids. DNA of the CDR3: TGTGCCAGCAGCTTTAAGAGAACAGGGGATTTGGCCGGGGAGCTGTTTTTT. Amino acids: CASSFKRTGDLAGELFF.

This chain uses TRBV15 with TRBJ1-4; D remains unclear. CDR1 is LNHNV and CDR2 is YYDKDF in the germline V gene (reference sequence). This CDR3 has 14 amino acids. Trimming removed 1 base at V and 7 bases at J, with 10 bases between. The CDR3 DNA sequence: TGTGCCACCAGCAGAGGGAACGGAGGTGAAAAACTGTTTTTT. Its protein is CATSRGNGGEKLFF. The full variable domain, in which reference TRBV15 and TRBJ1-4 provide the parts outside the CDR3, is DAMVIQNPRYQVTQFGKPVTLSCSQTLNHNVMYWYQQKSSQAPKLLFHYYDKDFNNEADTPDNFQSRRPNTSFCFLDIRSPGLGDTAMYLCATSRGNGGEKLFFGSGTQLSVL.

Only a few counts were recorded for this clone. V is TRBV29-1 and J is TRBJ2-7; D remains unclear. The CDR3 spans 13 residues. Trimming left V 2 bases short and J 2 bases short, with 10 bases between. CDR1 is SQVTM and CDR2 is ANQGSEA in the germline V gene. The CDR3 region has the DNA TGCAGCGTTGAAACCGCACCTACCTACGAGCAGTACTTC. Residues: CSVETAPTYEQYF.

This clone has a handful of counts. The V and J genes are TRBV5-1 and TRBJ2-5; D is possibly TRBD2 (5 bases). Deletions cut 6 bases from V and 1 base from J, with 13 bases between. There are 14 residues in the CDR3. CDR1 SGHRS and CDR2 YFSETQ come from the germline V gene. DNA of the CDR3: TGCGCCAGCACCATAATGGGAGCCCAAGAGACCCAGTACTTC. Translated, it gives CASTIMGAQETQYF.

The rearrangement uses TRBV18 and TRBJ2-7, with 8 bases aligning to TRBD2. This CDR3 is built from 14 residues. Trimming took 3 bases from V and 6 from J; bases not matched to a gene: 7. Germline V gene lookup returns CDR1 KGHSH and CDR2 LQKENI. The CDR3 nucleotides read TGTGCCAGCTCACCCCCACCGGGGGGGGCCGAGCAGTACTTC. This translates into CASSPPPGGAEQYF.

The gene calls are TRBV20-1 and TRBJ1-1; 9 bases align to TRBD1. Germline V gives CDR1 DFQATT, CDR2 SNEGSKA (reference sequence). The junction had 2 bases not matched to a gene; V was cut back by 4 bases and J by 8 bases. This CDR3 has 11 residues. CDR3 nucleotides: TGCAGTGCTACCGGACAGGGGGAAGCTTTCTTT. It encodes CSATGQGEAFF.

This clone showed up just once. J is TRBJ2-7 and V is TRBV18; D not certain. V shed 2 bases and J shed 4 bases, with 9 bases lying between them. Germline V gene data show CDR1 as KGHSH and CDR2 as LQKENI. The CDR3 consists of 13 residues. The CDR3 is CASSPARDYEQYF. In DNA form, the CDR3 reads TGTGCCAGCTCACCAGCCCGAGATTACGAGCAGTACTTC.

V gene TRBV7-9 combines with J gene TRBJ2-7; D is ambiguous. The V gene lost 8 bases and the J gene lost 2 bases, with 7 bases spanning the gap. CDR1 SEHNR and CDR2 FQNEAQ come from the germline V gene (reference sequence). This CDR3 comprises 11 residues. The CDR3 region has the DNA TGTGCCAGCCGCGGTCCCTACGAGCAGTACTTC. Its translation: CASRGPYEQYF.

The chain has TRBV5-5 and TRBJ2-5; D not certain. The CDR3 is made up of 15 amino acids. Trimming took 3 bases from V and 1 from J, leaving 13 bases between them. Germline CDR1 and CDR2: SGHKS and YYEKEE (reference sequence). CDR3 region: CASSSITVSQETQYF. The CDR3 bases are TGTGCCAGCAGCTCAATAACAGTTTCCCAAGAGACCCAGTACTTC.

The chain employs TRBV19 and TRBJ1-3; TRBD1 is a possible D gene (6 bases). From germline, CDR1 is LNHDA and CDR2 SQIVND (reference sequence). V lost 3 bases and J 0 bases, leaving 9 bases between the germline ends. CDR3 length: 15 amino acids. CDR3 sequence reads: CASSIQGSSGNTIYF. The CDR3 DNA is TGTGCCAGTAGTATTCAGGGGAGCTCTGGAAACACCATATATTTT.

CDR3 coding DNA: TGTGCCAGTAGTATAGTGCTAGCGATCACAGATACGCAGTATTTT. This gives the protein CASSIVLAITDTQYF. This rearrangement joins TRBV19 to TRBJ2-3; tentatively, D is TRBD2 (6 bases). The CDR3 consists of 15 residues. V was cut by 1 base and J by 2 bases, with 10 bases left in between. CDR1 is LNHDA, CDR2 SQIVND, per germline (reference sequence). Combining the CDR3 with reference TRBV19 and TRBJ2-3 gives the whole variable domain DGGITQSPKYLFRKEGQNVTLSCEQNLNHDAMYWYRQDPGQGLRLIYYSQIVNDFQKGDIAEGYSVSREKKESFPLTVTSAQKNPTAFYLCASSIVLAITDTQYFGPGTRLTVL.